This is a list of T cell receptor beta chains from one sample in a study of siplizumab effects on memory and regulatory T cells. This table comes from immunoSEQ multiplex PCR, and its TCRdb copy is limited to in-frame clones, with some not included. The data hold 70,000 to 95,000 clones, with approximately 94% observed a single time. Sequenced sample: CD8+ T cells sorted from blood. All receptors come from a human donor in good health. CDR3s include the opening cysteine and the closing phenylalanine or tryptophan. D genes are given only for firm matches. Expanded clones get a size class; other rows say once, few or many, or leave the size out.

J,size,V,D,DNA,CDR3
TRBJ1-6,NA,TRBV6-5,NA,TGTGCCAGCAGTTACGGGGGGTATCCACCCCTCCACTTT,CASSYGGYPPLHF
TRBJ2-7,NA,TRBV27,TRBD1,TGTGCCAGCAGTCCCCCCGGGACAGGGCCCTACGAGCAGTACTTC,CASSPPGTGPYEQYF
TRBJ2-1,once,TRBV11-3,NA,TGTGCCAGCAGCTTAGGTTTTGGTAGCGTGTACAATGAGCAGTTCTTC,CASSLGFGSVYNEQFF
TRBJ2-7,NA,TRBV25-1,NA,TGTGCCAGCAGTCGTTGGTACGAGCAGTACTTC,CASSRWYEQYF
TRBJ2-7,few,TRBV4-2,TRBD2,TGTGCCAGCAGCCAACCCGGCAGGGGACTAGCGGTGGAGAGGCACTTC,CASSQPGRGLAVERHF
TRBJ2-1,NA,TRBV7-8,NA,TGTGCCAGCAGCTTAGTCCGTGCGCCCGATGAGCAGTTCTTC,CASSLVRAPDEQFF
TRBJ2-7,NA,TRBV19,NA,TGTGCCACCTCCCCGCGGTCCTCCTACGAGCAGTACTTC,CATSPRSSYEQYF
TRBJ1-5,few,TRBV27,NA,TGTGCCAGCAGTCCGCAGTCGGGGAGCAATCAGCCCCAGCATTTT,CASSPQSGSNQPQHF
TRBJ1-1,NA,TRBV7-9,NA,TGCGCCAGCCGGGGCCCGGTGGATGAAGCTTTCTTT,CASRGPVDEAFF
TRBJ2-5,NA,TRBV21-1,NA,TGTGCCAGCAGCAAAAAAAAGGAGGGAAGGGGGCGCCAAGAGACCCAGTACTTC,CASSKKKEGRGRQETQYF
TRBJ1-2,once,TRBV7-9,NA,TGTGCCAGCAGCTTAGGATCCGGGAGGGATGGCTACACCTTC,CASSLGSGRDGYTF
TRBJ1-1,NA,TRBV5-1,NA,TGCGCCAGCAGCCCTGGGGGGGGCGGCACTGAAGCTTTCTTT,CASSPGGGGTEAFF
TRBJ2-3,NA,TRBV19,NA,TGTGCCAGTAGTCAGGCTATGTCGGGCGATACGCAGTATTTT,CASSQAMSGDTQYF
TRBJ1-2,NA,TRBV29-1,TRBD1,TGCAGCGTTGAAGATCAGGGACAGGGTGGGTATGGCTACACCTTC,CSVEDQGQGGYGYTF
TRBJ2-7,NA,TRBV7-6,TRBD1,TGTGCCAGCAGCCCGGGACAGGGCCTCACCTACGAGCAGTACTTC,CASSPGQGLTYEQYF
TRBJ2-7,NA,TRBV12-5,TRBD1,TGTGCTAGTGGTTTGGCAGACAGGGGGTTAAGCTACGAGCAGTACTTC,CASGLADRGLSYEQYF
TRBJ2-6,NA,TRBV19,TRBD1,TGTGCCAGTACCGGGACAGACCACTCTGGGGCCAACGTCCTGACTTTC,CASTGTDHSGANVLTF
TRBJ2-7,NA,TRBV10-1,TRBD1,TGCGCCAGCAGTGCCCGTGACGGACAGGGCGAAGAGCAGTACTTC,CASSARDGQGEEQYF
TRBJ2-2,NA,TRBV19,NA,TGTGCCAGTAGTTCACAGGGTTCGACCGGGGAGCTGTTTTTT,CASSSQGSTGELFF
TRBJ2-7,NA,TRBV7-3,NA,TGTGCCAGCAGCCCCCCAGGGGCCCCCCGCCACGAGCAGTACTTC,CASSPPGAPRHEQYF
TRBJ2-3,NA,TRBV11-2,TRBD2,TGTGCCAGCAGCTCACAACCGGGACTAGGACTCACAGATACGCAGTATTTT,CASSSQPGLGLTDTQYF
TRBJ1-2,NA,TRBV6-6,NA,TGTGCCAGCAGTTACTCCCCCATAGGTTCTAACTATGGCTACACCTTC,CASSYSPIGSNYGYTF
TRBJ2-1,NA,TRBV5-4,TRBD2,TGTGCCAGCAGCTTGGGGACTAGCCGGGTCAATGAGCAGTTCTTC,CASSLGTSRVNEQFF
TRBJ1-4,NA,TRBV13,NA,TGTGCCAGCAGCTTACGGGGGGCGGATGAAAAACTGTTTTTT,CASSLRGADEKLFF
TRBJ1-1,NA,TRBV30,TRBD1,TGTGCCTGGAGTGCGGGGACAGGGGGCGCAGCTTTCTTT,CAWSAGTGGAAFF
TRBJ2-7,NA,TRBV13,TRBD1,TGTGCCAGCAGCTCGTACAGGGGTCACGAGCAGTACTTC,CASSSYRGHEQYF
TRBJ2-7,NA,TRBV27,TRBD2,TGTGCCAGCTCGTGGGGACTAGCGGGAGTCTACGAGCAGTACTTC,CASSWGLAGVYEQYF
TRBJ2-7,NA,TRBV13,NA,TGTGCCAGCAGCTTAGGACTAACTTACTACGAGCAGTACTTC,CASSLGLTYYEQYF
TRBJ1-2,NA,TRBV13,NA,TGTGCCAGCAGCTTGAGACGGGCGATCAACTATGGCTACACCTTC,CASSLRRAINYGYTF
TRBJ2-7,NA,TRBV5-1,TRBD1,TGCGCCAGCAGCATGGGGGACAGAGGCTACGAGCAGTACTTC,CASSMGDRGYEQYF
TRBJ2-2,NA,TRBV6-1,NA,TGTGCCAGCAGTGAATGGGGGGAGAACACCGGGGAGCTGTTTTTT,CASSEWGENTGELFF
TRBJ2-3,once,TRBV7-9,NA,TGTGCCAGCAGCTCACGGGACACAAGTGTCACAGATACGCAGTATTTT,CASSSRDTSVTDTQYF
TRBJ1-2,NA,TRBV7-9,TRBD1,TGTGCCAGCAGCTTAGGGACAGGGGTTGCCTATGGCTACACCTTC,CASSLGTGVAYGYTF
TRBJ2-3,NA,TRBV4-1,NA,TGCGCCAGCAGCCAAGACAGGGCCACAGATACGCAGTATTTT,CASSQDRATDTQYF
TRBJ2-7,NA,TRBV7-6,TRBD1,TGTGCCAGCCCCTTCGGGACAGCCTACGAGCAGTACTTC,CASPFGTAYEQYF
TRBJ1-1,NA,TRBV5-6,TRBD1,TGTGCCAGCAGCCCTACAGGGGACACTGAAGCTTTCTTT,CASSPTGDTEAFF
TRBJ2-3,NA,TRBV2,TRBD1,TGTGCCAGCAGCGTAGTACTACAGGGGACAGATACGCAGTATTTT,CASSVVLQGTDTQYF
TRBJ2-1,NA,TRBV30,TRBD2,TGTGCCTGGAGTAGACTAGCGGGGGCTACCGACAATGAGCAGTTCTTC,CAWSRLAGATDNEQFF
TRBJ2-1,NA,TRBV6-6,TRBD2,TGTGCCAGCAGTTACTCGACTAGCGGGGTCGAGCAGTTCTTC,CASSYSTSGVEQFF
TRBJ1-4,NA,TRBV5-5,TRBD1,TGTGCCAGCAGCTTGGGATGGGACAGGGTTGATGAAAAACTGTTTTTT,CASSLGWDRVDEKLFF
TRBJ2-7,many,TRBV7-9,NA,TGTGCCAGCAGCTTATCTGGTAGGGACCAGCAGTACTTC,CASSLSGRDQQYF
TRBJ1-4,NA,TRBV27,TRBD1,TGTGCCAGCAGTTTATGGGGACAGCCTAATGAAAAACTGTTTTTT,CASSLWGQPNEKLFF
TRBJ2-3,once,TRBV9,TRBD1,TGTGCCAGCAGCGAACAGGGGGCCACCAGCGAAGATACGCAGTATTTT,CASSEQGATSEDTQYF
TRBJ2-7,NA,TRBV4-3,TRBD1,TGCGCCAGCAGCCAAGCCGGGACAGGTCCCTACGAGCAGTACTTC,CASSQAGTGPYEQYF
TRBJ2-1,NA,TRBV19,TRBD1,TGTGCCAGTATCGGGACAGGTTGGGGCAATGAGCAGTTCTTC,CASIGTGWGNEQFF
TRBJ2-3,NA,TRBV21-1,NA,TGTGCCAGCAGCAAAGGCATCCTCGGGACAGGCACAGATACGCAGTATTTT,CASSKGILGTGTDTQYF
TRBJ2-7,NA,TRBV4-1,NA,TGCGCCAGCAGCAACCTCCCTGAGGGAGACGAGCAGTACTTC,CASSNLPEGDEQYF
TRBJ1-1,few,TRBV30,NA,TGTGCCTGGAGTGTGGCCGTTAGGGCTTTCTTT,CAWSVAVRAFF
TRBJ2-7,NA,TRBV4-3,TRBD2,TGCGCCAGCAGCCAACTCCAGCCGGGACTAGCGGGAGACGAGCAGTACTTC,CASSQLQPGLAGDEQYF
TRBJ1-1,NA,TRBV6-5,NA,TGTGCCAGCAGTTACTCGTGGACAGCCATGAACACTGAAGCTTTCTTT,CASSYSWTAMNTEAFF
TRBJ1-2,NA,TRBV4-1,TRBD1,TGCGCCAGCAGCCAAGCTTGGACAGGGGTTAGTGGCTACACCTTC,CASSQAWTGVSGYTF
TRBJ2-7,NA,TRBV5-5,NA,TGTGCCAGCAGCATAAACCTAGTTGGCGAGCAGTACTTC,CASSINLVGEQYF
TRBJ2-2,NA,TRBV6-4,NA,TGTGCCAGCAGTGACAGGAGTAACACCGGGGAGCTGTTTTTT,CASSDRSNTGELFF
TRBJ2-7,NA,TRBV6-1,TRBD2,TGTGCCAGCAGTGAGAGCGGGGGCTCCTCCTACGAGCAGTACTTC,CASSESGGSSYEQYF
TRBJ1-1,NA,TRBV5-1,TRBD1,TGCGCCAGCAGCTTACAGGGGGCTCTGCCACCAACCTTT,CASSLQGALPPTF
TRBJ2-7,NA,TRBV9,TRBD1,TGTGCCAGCAGCATGGGACAGGGGGCCTACGAGCAGTACTTC,CASSMGQGAYEQYF